This T cell receptor beta chain is drawn from a study of T cells expressing NK-cell markers. Whole-study context: Each TCR beta repertoire originated in sorted T cells that were CD3+CD56+NKG2C+, CD3+CD56+NKG2C- or CD3+CD56-NKG2C+.

Concerning this clonotype itself: Its specificity is unknown.

General study findings and limits: There were a handful of donors in whom these clonotypes also led the CD3+CD56-NKG2C+ fraction. The contribution of dominant NKG2C+ clonotypes to CD8+ T cells in five to seven donors was about 1.0-7.0%.

Using the 5' RACE reads, TCRdb records one entry per CDR3 protein without DNA. Recorded for this sample: approximately 380,000 distinct CDR3 sequences. Material: blood T cells: a sorted CD56 or NKG2C T cell subset, CD4+ or CD8+ T cells, or bulk PBMC T cells (not recorded which). The sequence was obtained from a man between 18 and 69 years old in good health.

The CDR3 spells CASKLRGLTTNEKLFF. The genes are TRBV6-1 and TRBJ1-4. The germline V gene encodes CDR1 MNHNS and CDR2 SASEGT. The CDR3 contains 16 residues.